Listed below are T cell receptor beta chains from one sample, sequenced in a study of shared clonotypes between healthy human individuals. The assay was immunoSEQ multiplex PCR, and TCRdb's table has in-frame clones only and misses some. The data show roughly 450,000 clones, 79% seen once. Sequences were obtained from PBMCs. The receptors were gathered from a middle-aged woman in good health. Some clones in this sample may be carry-over from other donors' samples. Both conserved end residues are part of each CDR3. D genes are given only for firm matches. The size entry is marked missing in some rows and otherwise reads once, few, many or a size class.

d_call,clone_size,v_call,j_call,cdr3_aa,cdr3_nt
TRBD1,-,TRBV7-8,TRBJ1-1,CASSLRDRANTEAFF,TGTGCCAGCAGCCTCAGGGACAGGGCGAACACTGAAGCTTTCTTT
-,many,TRBV11-3,TRBJ2-1,CASSLARPWTGISYNEQFF,TGTGCCAGCAGCTTAGCCCGACCCTGGACGGGGATCTCCTACAATGAGCAGTTCTTC
-,once,TRBV19,TRBJ2-2,CASSIGLPKTGELFF,TGTGCCAGTAGTATAGGACTTCCGAAAACCGGGGAGCTGTTTTTT
-,many,TRBV6-1,TRBJ2-7,CASSVAGGSYEQYF,TGTGCCAGCAGTGTCGCCGGGGGCTCCTACGAGCAGTACTTC
TRBD1,-,TRBV6-5,TRBJ2-2,CASKTGGAGELFF,TGTGCCAGCAAGACAGGGGGTGCCGGGGAGCTGTTTTTT
-,-,TRBV2,TRBJ2-5,CASSFLEGETQYF,TGTGCCAGCAGCTTTCTAGAAGGAGAGACCCAGTACTTC
-,-,TRBV7-3,TRBJ1-1,CASTPYFTEAFF,TGTGCCAGCACCCCTTATTTCACTGAAGCTTTCTTT
-,-,TRBV10-1,TRBJ2-7,CASSDTPRGSEQYF,TGCGCCAGCAGCGACACCCCCCGGGGGAGCGAGCAGTACTTC
-,once,TRBV15,TRBJ1-1,CATSVKLNTEAFF,TGTGCCACCAGCGTCAAGCTAAACACTGAAGCTTTCTTT
-,-,TRBV2,TRBJ2-2,CASKNRSLTGELFF,TGTGCCAGCAAGAACCGATCCCTCACCGGGGAGCTGTTTTTT
-,-,TRBV28,TRBJ1-4,CATGRWGDFGTNEKLFF,TGTGCCACCGGACGATGGGGGGATTTCGGAACTAATGAAAAACTGTTTTTT
TRBD1,-,TRBV6-6,TRBJ2-3,CASRDRDRTDTQYF,TGTGCCAGCAGAGACAGGGACCGCACAGATACGCAGTATTTT